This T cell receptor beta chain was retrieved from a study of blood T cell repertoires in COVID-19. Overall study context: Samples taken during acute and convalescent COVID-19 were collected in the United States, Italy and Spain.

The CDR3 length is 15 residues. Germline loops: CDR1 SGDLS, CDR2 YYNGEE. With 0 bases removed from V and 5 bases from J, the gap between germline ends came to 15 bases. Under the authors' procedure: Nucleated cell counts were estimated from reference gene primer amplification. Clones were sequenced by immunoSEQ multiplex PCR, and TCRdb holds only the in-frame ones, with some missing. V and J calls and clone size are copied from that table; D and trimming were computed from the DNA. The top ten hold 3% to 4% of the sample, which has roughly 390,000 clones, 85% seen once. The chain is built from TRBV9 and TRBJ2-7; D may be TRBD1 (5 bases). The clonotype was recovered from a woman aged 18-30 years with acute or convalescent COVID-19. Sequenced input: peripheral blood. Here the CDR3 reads CASSVAGTGFNEQYF. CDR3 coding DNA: TGTGCCAGCAGCGTAGCCGGAACAGGCTTCAACGAGCAGTACTTC.